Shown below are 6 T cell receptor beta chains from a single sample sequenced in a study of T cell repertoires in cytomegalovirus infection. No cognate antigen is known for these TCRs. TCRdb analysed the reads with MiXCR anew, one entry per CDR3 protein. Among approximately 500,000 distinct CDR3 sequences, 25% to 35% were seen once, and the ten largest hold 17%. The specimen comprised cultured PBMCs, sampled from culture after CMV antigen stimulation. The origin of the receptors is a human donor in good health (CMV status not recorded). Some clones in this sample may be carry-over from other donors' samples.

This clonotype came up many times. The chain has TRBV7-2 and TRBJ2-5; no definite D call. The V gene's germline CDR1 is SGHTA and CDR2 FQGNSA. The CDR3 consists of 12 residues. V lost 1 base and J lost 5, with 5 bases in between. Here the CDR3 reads CASSLVGETQYF. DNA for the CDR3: TGTGCCAGCAGCTTAGTTGGGGAGACCCAGTACTTC.

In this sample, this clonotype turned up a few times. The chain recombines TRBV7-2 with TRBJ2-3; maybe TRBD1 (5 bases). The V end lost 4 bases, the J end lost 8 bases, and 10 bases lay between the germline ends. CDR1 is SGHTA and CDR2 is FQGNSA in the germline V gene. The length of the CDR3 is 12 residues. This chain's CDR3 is CASSWGPGTQYF. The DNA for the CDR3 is TGTGCCAGCAGCTGGGGCCCGGGTACGCAGTATTTT.

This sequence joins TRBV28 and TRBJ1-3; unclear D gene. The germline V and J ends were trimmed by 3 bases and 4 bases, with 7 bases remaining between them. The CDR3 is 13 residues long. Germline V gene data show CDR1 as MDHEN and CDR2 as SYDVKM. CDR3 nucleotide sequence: TGTGCCAGCAGTTTGGACGGGGGAAACACCATATATTTT. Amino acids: CASSLDGGNTIYF.

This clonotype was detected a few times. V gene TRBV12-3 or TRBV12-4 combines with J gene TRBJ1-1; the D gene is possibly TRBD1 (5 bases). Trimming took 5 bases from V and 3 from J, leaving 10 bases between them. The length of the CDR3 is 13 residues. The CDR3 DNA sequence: TGTGCCAGCAGTCCCGGGACTCACACTGAAGCTTTCTTT. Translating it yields CASSPGTHTEAFF.

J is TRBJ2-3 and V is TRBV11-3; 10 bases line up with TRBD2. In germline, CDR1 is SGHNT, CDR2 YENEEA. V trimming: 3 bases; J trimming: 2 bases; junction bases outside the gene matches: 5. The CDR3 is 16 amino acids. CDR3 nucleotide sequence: TGTGCCAGCAGCTTGGTAGCGGGAGGCCCCACAGATACGCAGTATTTT. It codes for CASSLVAGGPTDTQYF. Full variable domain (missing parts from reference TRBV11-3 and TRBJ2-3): EAGVVQSPRYKIIEKKQPVAFWCNPISGHNTLYWYLQNLGQGPELLIRYENEEAVDDSQLPKDRFSAERLKGVDSTLKIQPAELGDSAVYLCASSLVAGGPTDTQYFGPGTRLTVL.

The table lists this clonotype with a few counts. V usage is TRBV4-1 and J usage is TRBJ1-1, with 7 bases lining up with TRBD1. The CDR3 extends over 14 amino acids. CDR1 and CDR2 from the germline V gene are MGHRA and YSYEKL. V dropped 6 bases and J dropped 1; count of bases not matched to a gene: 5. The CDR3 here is CASSRGQANTEAFF. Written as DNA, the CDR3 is TGCGCCAGCAGTCGCGGACAGGCGAACACTGAAGCTTTCTTT.